The 13 T cell receptor beta chains below come from one sample, sequenced in a study of blood T cells in healthy people across ages. Next came a second PCR, run for about 7 to 12 cycles, which used a sample-barcoded 5' primer along with a J-beta primer mix. TCRdb processed the 5' RACE reads anew with MiXCR; each CDR3 protein has one entry. This table holds 730,000 or so distinct CDR3 sequences, around two fifths found once. The sequencing input was blood. All receptors come from a man aged 80 or over in good health.

There are a few counts of this clonotype. Possible read error: a much larger clone is one base away. The chain carries TRBV29-1 and TRBJ2-1, with TRBD1 identical over 11 bases. The end of the DNA aligns better with TRBJ2-7, so the J call may be wrong. The V gene's germline CDR1 is SQVTM and CDR2 ANQGSEA. This CDR3 has 13 residues. The CDR3 DNA reads TGCAGCGCTACCCGGGACAGGGGGAATGAGCAGTACTTC. Translating gives CSATRDRGNEQYF.

This chain connects TRBV6-4 to TRBJ2-3; 12 bases align to TRBD2. The CDR3 contains 17 residues. Germline CDR1 is MRHNA and CDR2 is SNTAGT. With 4 bases clipped from V and 0 bases from J, the junction kept 5 bases outside the gene matches. The CDR3 here is CASSATTSGGSTDTQYF. CDR3 coding DNA: TGTGCCAGCAGTGCAACGACTAGCGGGGGTAGCACAGATACGCAGTATTTT.

The rearrangement uses TRBV20-1 and TRBJ2-1; maybe TRBD2 (6 bases). The DNA end is a closer match to TRBJ2-7, so the J assignment may be wrong. Germline V gene lookup returns CDR1 DFQATT and CDR2 SNEGSKA (reference sequence). The CDR3 contains 14 residues. The CDR3 DNA follows: TGCAGTGCCCATCGGGACTGGAGGTACAATGAGCAGTACTTC. Encoded protein: CSAHRDWRYNEQYF.

This clonotype was picked up a small number of times. The CDR3 spells CASSLATGGNQPQHF. CDR3 bases: TGTGCCAGCAGCTTAGCCACAGGGGGGAATCAGCCCCAGCATTTT. The chain employs TRBV7-8 and TRBJ1-5; 8 bases match TRBD1. This CDR3 spans 15 amino acids. J was trimmed by 4 bases and V by 0 bases; bases with no gene match: 2. Germline V gene data show CDR1 as SGHVS and CDR2 as FQNEAQ.

This clonotype appeared a few times. In DNA, the CDR3 is TGCAGCGTTGTTCAGCTAGCGGGGAACACAGATACGCAGTATTTT. It yields the protein CSVVQLAGNTDTQYF. The chain combines TRBV29-1 with TRBJ2-3; 9 positions agree with TRBD2. Germline lookup yields CDR1 SQVTM and CDR2 ANQGSEA. The CDR3 has 15 amino acids. With V trimmed by 4 bases and J by 2 bases, 7 bases remained unmatched.

This clonotype occurred many times. The CDR3 DNA sequence: TGCAGTGCTAGAGACCCCGGGACTGGGCAAGAGACCCAGTACTTC. Its protein is CSARDPGTGQETQYF. J is TRBJ2-5 and V is TRBV20-1; TRBD2 is a possible D gene (6 bases). Germline CDR1 reads DFQATT; CDR2 reads SNEGSKA (reference sequence). V was clipped by 0 bases and J by 2 bases, with 13 bases between them. This CDR3 contains 15 residues.

This clonotype occurred a few times. This sequence joins TRBV7-9 and TRBJ1-4, with 10 bases aligning to TRBD1. CDR1 and CDR2 from the germline V gene are SEHNR and FQNEAQ (reference sequence). J was trimmed by 6 bases and V by 4 bases; bases with no gene match: 2. The CDR3 loop spans 14 amino acids. DNA of the CDR3: TGTGCCAGCAGCTGGACAGGGGGTGATGAAAAACTGTTTTTT. Translated: CASSWTGGDEKLFF.

This chain joins TRBV10-3 and TRBJ2-1, with a weak D call TRBD1 (6 bases). Trimming took off 3 bases at V and 13 bases at J, with 16 bases between the two ends. Germline V gene sequence: CDR1 ENHRY, CDR2 SYGVKD. CDR3 length: 13 amino acids. The CDR3 here is CAISEGGGETQFF. The CDR3 nucleotides are TGTGCCATCAGTGAAGGGGGTGGGGAGACCCAGTTCTTC.

This clonotype was seen at least ten times. The V and J genes are TRBV12-3 or TRBV12-4 and TRBJ2-1; 10 nucleotides match TRBD2. CDR3 length: 15 residues. The V gene end was trimmed by 5 bases and the J gene end by 6 bases; junction bases not matched to a gene: 7. The chain's CDR3 is CASSPGTSVGNEQFF. DNA for the CDR3: TGTGCCAGCAGTCCCGGGACTAGCGTAGGCAATGAGCAGTTCTTC.

The chain has TRBV4-2 and TRBJ2-7; 11 nucleotides match TRBD2. V dropped 0 bases and J dropped 5; count of bases not matched to a gene: 15. Germline CDR1 is LGHNA and CDR2 is YNFKEQ. There are 19 residues in the CDR3. The CDR3 protein is CASSQDATRASGGHDEQYF. The CDR3 nucleotides are TGTGCCAGCAGCCAAGATGCAACCCGGGCTAGCGGGGGGCACGACGAGCAGTACTTC.

The rearrangement uses TRBV10-3 and TRBJ2-7, with D tentatively TRBD1 (5 bases). Germline values: CDR1 ENHRY, CDR2 SYGVKD. V lost 6 bases and J lost 3, with 9 bases in between. The CDR3 spans 12 residues. The chain's CDR3 is CAISPGIYEQYF. CDR3 DNA: TGTGCCATCAGCCCAGGGATCTACGAGCAGTACTTC.

The chain recombines TRBV5-6 with TRBJ1-6; maybe TRBD1 (6 bases). V lost 7 bases and J lost 2, with 16 bases in between. Germline CDR1 and CDR2: SGHDT and YYEEEE. The CDR3 runs to 16 residues. The CDR3 is CASGIQGNTYNSPLHF. The CDR3 nucleotides read TGTGCCAGCGGCATACAGGGAAACACCTATAATTCACCCCTCCACTTT.

In this sample, this clonotype turned up a few times. This chain links TRBV20-1 with TRBJ2-1, with 8 positions matching TRBD2. The CDR3 is 15 amino acids. Germline-derived CDR1 and CDR2 are DFQATT and SNEGSKA (reference sequence). Trimming took 6 bases from V and 7 from J; bases not matched to a gene: 14. CDR3 in DNA: TGCAGTGCCTCGGGGGGGGTAGCGGGGAGGAATGAGCAGTTCTTC. It specifies CSASGGVAGRNEQFF.